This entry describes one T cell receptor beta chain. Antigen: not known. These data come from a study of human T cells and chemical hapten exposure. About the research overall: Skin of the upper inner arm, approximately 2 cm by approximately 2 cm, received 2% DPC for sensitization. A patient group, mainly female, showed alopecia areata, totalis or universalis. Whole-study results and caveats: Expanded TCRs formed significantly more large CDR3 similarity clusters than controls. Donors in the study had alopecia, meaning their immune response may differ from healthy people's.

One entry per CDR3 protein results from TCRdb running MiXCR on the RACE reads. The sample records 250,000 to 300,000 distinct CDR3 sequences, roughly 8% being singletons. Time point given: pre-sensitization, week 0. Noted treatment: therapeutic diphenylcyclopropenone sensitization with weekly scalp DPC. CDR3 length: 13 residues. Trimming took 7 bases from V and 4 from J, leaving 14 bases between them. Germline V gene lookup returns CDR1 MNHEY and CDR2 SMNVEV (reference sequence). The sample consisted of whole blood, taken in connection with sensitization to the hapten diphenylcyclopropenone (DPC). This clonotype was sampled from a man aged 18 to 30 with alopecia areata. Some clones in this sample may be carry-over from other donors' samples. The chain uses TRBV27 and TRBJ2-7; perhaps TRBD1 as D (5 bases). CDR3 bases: TGTGCCAGCAACCCTGTGGGGCCATACGAGCAGTACTTC. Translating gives CASNPVGPYEQYF.